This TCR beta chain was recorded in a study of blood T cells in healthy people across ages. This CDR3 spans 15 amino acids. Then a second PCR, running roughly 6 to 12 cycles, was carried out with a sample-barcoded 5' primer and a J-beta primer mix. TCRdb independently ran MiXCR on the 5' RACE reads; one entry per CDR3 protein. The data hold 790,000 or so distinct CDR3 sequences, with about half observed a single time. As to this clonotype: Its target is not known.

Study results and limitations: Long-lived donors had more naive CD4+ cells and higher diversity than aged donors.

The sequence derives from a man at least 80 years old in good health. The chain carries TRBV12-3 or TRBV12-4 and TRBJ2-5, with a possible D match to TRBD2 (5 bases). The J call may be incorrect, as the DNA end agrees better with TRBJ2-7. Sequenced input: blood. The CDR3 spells CASRKKGMGVAEQYF. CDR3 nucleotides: TGTGCCAGCAGAAAAAAAGGGATGGGAGTGGCCGAGCAGTACTTC.